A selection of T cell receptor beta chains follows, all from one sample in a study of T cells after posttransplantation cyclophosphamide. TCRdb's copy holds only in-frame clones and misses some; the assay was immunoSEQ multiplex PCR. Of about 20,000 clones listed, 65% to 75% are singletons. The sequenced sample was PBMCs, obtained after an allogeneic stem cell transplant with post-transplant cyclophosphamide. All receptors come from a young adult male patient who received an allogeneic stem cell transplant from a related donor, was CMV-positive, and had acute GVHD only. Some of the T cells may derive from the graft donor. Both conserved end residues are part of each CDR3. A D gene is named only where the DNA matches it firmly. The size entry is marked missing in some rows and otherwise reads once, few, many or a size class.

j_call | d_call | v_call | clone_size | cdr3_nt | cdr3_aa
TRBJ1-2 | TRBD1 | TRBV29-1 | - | TGCAGCGCTTATGGGACAGCGACGGCTACTAACTATGGCTACACCTTC | CSAYGTATATNYGYTF
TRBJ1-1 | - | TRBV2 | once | TGTGCCAGCAGTGTGTTCGGGGAGGCCACTGAAGCTTTCTTT | CASSVFGEATEAFF
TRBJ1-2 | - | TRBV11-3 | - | TGTGCCAGCAGCCCAGATAAGTGGGGCTACACCTTC | CASSPDKWGYTF
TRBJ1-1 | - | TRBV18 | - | TGTGCCAGCTCACCCTTTAGCGGAAGCGACACTGAAGCTTTCTTT | CASSPFSGSDTEAFF
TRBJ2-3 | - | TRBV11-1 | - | TGTGCCAGCAGCCCCAAGGCCCGGGGGACGAGCACAGATACGCAGTATTTT | CASSPKARGTSTDTQYF
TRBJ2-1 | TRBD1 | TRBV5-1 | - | TGCGCCAGCAGCGCCCTAGGACAGGGGTCGCACAATGAGCAGTTCTTC | CASSALGQGSHNEQFF
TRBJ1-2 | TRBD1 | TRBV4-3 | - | TGCGCCAGCAGCCAACGGGACAGTTATGGCTACACCTTC | CASSQRDSYGYTF
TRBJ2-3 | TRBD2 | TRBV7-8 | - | TGTGCCAGCAGCCTATTAGCGGGGGGCAGAGATACGCAGTATTTT | CASSLLAGGRDTQYF
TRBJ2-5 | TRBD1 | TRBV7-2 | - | TGTGCCAGCAGCCCATACAGGGGGTGGGAGACCCAGTACTTC | CASSPYRGWETQYF
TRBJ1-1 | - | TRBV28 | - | TGTGCCAGCAGTTTCTTAGACAGGCACCTTAGCACTGAAGCTTTCTTT | CASSFLDRHLSTEAFF
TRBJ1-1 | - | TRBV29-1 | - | TGCAGCACCGGGGGGGTGAACACTGAAGCTTTCTTT | CSTGGVNTEAFF
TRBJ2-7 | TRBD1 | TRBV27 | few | TGTGCCAGCAGCCCGACAGGGGGATCCCTATTTTTGGGGGAGCAGTACTTC | CASSPTGGSLFLGEQYF
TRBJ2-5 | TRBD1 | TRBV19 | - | TGTGCCAGTAGTAGATCATTTTGGACAGGGGAAGAGACCCAGTACTTC | CASSRSFWTGEETQYF
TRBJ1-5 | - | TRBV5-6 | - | TGTGCCAGCAGCTTGTCCTACAATCAGCCCCAGCATTTT | CASSLSYNQPQHF
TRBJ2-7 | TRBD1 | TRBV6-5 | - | TGTGCCAGCAAAAGAACAGGGGAAGGTTCCTACGAGCAGTACTTC | CASKRTGEGSYEQYF
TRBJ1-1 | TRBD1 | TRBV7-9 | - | TGTGCCAGCAGCTCGCCAGGGGGACAGGGCATCACTGAAGCTTTCTTT | CASSSPGGQGITEAFF
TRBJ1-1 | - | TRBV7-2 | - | TGTGCCAGCAGCGTGGCAGGGGTAACTGAAGCTTTCTTT | CASSVAGVTEAFF
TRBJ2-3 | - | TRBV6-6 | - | TGTGCCAGCAGTTACAGGCGGGCTAGCACAGATACGCAGTATTTT | CASSYRRASTDTQYF
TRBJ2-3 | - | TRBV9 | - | TGTGCCAGCAGCGTAGTGGCTAGCGAGTTCACAGATACGCAGTATTTT | CASSVVASEFTDTQYF
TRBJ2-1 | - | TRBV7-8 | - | TGTGCCAGCAGCTATGAGGACAGACACAATGAGCAGTTCTTC | CASSYEDRHNEQFF
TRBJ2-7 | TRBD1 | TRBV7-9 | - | TGTGCCAGCAGCTTAGAGGCAGGACAGGCGTCCTACGAGCAGTACTTC | CASSLEAGQASYEQYF
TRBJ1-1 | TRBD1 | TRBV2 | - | TGTGCCAGCAGACTAAGACAGGGAGCCGGGGACACTGAAGCTTTCTTT | CASRLRQGAGDTEAFF
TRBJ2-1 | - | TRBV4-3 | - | TGCGCCAGCAGCCAAGTGGCGGGCCCGGCCTACAATGAGCAGTTCTTC | CASSQVAGPAYNEQFF
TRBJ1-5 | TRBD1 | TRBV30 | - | TGTGCCTGGAGCCGGGGACAGCCAGGAAATCAGCCCCAGCATTTT | CAWSRGQPGNQPQHF
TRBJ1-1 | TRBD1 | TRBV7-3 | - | TGTGCCAGCAGCCGCAGGGGGTACGGCACTGAAGCTTTCTTT | CASSRRGYGTEAFF
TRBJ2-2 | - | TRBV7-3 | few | TGTGCCAGCAGCTTCAACGGGGGCACCGGGGAGCTGTTTTTT | CASSFNGGTGELFF
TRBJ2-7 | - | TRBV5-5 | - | TGTGCCAGCAGCGCCCTAGGGGGGGTCGAGCAGTACTTC | CASSALGGVEQYF
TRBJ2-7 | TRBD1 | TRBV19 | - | TGTGCCAGTAGCCCTCGGACAGGGACAATCTCCTACGAGCAGTACTTC | CASSPRTGTISYEQYF